This T cell receptor beta chain originates from a study of a mutant IDH1 vaccine in newly diagnosed glioma. Overall study context: The study held visit V12 at week 35 and visit V13 at week 47.

The table came from immunoSEQ multiplex PCR; TCRdb's copy has only in-frame clones and leaves some out. The table shows roughly 34,000 clones, with 75% to 95% occurring only once. The sample's time point: week 47, end of study. All doses held 300 ug of mutant IDH1 20-mer peptide, with topical imiquimod. General study results and limits: Pseudoprogression seemed unrelated to changes in top peripheral T cell clonotypes.

This clone was observed a single time. The antigen remains unidentified. Specimen: PBMCs, collected from a glioma patient whose treatment included an IDH1 peptide vaccine. This receptor was identified in a woman aged 40-49 years with glioma.

CDR3 sequence: CASSLETATDTQYF. The CDR3 DNA reads TGCGCCAGCAGCTTGGAGACAGCCACAGATACGCAGTATTTT. The chain recombines TRBV5-1 with TRBJ2-3; maybe TRBD1 (5 bases). V was cut by 0 bases and J by 2 bases, with 7 bases left in between. The CDR3 is 14 residues long. The germline V gene has CDR1 SGHRS and CDR2 YFSETQ.